One and the same sample provided the 10 T cell receptor beta chains below, sequenced in a study of cytomegalovirus exposure and HLA in healthy donors. The study ran its PCR with 60 Vbeta and 13 Jbeta primers. The repertoire was sequenced with immunoSEQ multiplex PCR; TCRdb's copy has only in-frame clones and lacks some. The table records about 190,000 clones, 70% to 75% of them present only once. The sequencing input was PBMCs. These receptors were obtained from a woman in her 30s in good health and CMV-seropositive.

This chain links TRBV4-2 with TRBJ2-7; 7 bases map to TRBD1. The CDR3 runs to 15 residues. Trimming at V came to 4 bases and at J to 5 bases, leaving 11 bases not matched to a gene. The germline V gene has CDR1 LGHNA and CDR2 YNFKEQ. CDR3 sequence: CASSLLQDRSHEQYF. The DNA for the CDR3 is TGTGCCAGCAGCCTCCTTCAGGACAGGAGCCACGAGCAGTACTTC.

J is TRBJ1-2 and V is TRBV19, with D perhaps TRBD1 (5 bases). The CDR3 sequence is 11 residues long. V lost 10 bases to trimming and J lost 14 bases, with 20 bases between them. Germline assignment: CDR1 LNHDA and CDR2 SQIVND (reference sequence). CDR3 nucleotides: TGTGCCACCTCTGGAGGGTCCGGGGGAACCTTC. The encoded protein is CATSGGSGGTF.

This chain uses TRBV7-6 with TRBJ1-1; D gene uncertain. Germline CDR1 and CDR2: SGHVS and FNYEAQ. The V gene lost 5 bases and the J gene lost 0 bases, with 7 bases spanning the gap. The CDR3 has 13 residues. CDR3 DNA sequence: TGTGCCAGCAGCGAGGTTATGAACACTGAAGCTTTCTTT. This encodes CASSEVMNTEAFF.

The chain couples TRBV7-8 to TRBJ2-7; TRBD2 aligns across 8 bases. This CDR3 is 14 amino acids long. V dropped 1 base and J dropped 6; count of bases not matched to a gene: 5. Per germline, CDR1 SGHVS and CDR2 FQNEAQ. The CDR3 bases are TGTGCCAGCAGCTTAGTCGGGAGGGTCTCCGAGCAGTACTTC. This encodes CASSLVGRVSEQYF.

The gene calls are TRBV7-7 and TRBJ2-1; D uncertain. The V gene's germline CDR1 is SSHAT and CDR2 FNYEAQ (reference sequence). The CDR3 runs to 13 residues. Trimming cost V 1 base and J 8 bases, with 9 bases left between them. CDR3 bases: TGTGCCAGCAGCTTAGAGGCCGGGTATGAGCAGTTCTTC. It translates to CASSLEAGYEQFF.

The rearrangement joins TRBV2 to TRBJ1-4; D not certain. The CDR3 covers 15 residues. CDR1 and CDR2 (germline): SNHLY, FYNNEI. Between the trimmed V and J ends, which lost 8 bases and 3 bases, there was a span of 16 bases. As DNA, the CDR3 is TGTGCCAGCTTCCGGGGTGGGTCACCTAATGAAAAACTGTTTTTT. Protein: CASFRGGSPNEKLFF.

The rearrangement joins TRBV5-8 to TRBJ2-3; D is ambiguous. There are 13 residues in the CDR3. Trimming stripped 3 bases from V and 6 bases from J, with 11 bases between. Germline V lookup: CDR1 SGHTS, CDR2 YDEGEE. CDR3 amino acids: CASSYRHCDTQYF. In nucleotides, the CDR3 is TGTGCCAGCAGCTATAGACATTGTGATACGCAGTATTTT.

This clone was found once. The chain uses TRBV25-1 and TRBJ2-1, with a possible D match to TRBD1 (6 bases). The CDR3 sequence is 14 residues long. The germline CDR1 and CDR2 sequences are MGHDK and SYGVNS. Trimming shortened V by 5 bases and J by 7 bases, and 15 bases separated the two germline ends. This CDR3 is CASSTGHLPNEQFF. The DNA for the CDR3 is TGTGCCAGCAGTACGGGACACTTGCCGAATGAGCAGTTCTTC. The variable domain in full, with the rest retrieved from reference TRBV25-1 and TRBJ2-1, is EADIYQTPRYLVIGTGKKITLECSQTMGHDKMYWYQQDPGMELHLIHYSYGVNSTEKGDLSSESTVSRIRTEHFPLTLESARPSHTSQYLCASSTGHLPNEQFFGPGTRLTVL.

This clone was seen a handful of times. The chain has TRBV6-5 and TRBJ2-7; 8 nucleotides match TRBD2. The trim removed 6 bases at V and 0 bases at J, leaving 4 bases unmatched. The CDR3 contains 14 residues. Germline CDR1 is MNHEY and CDR2 is SVGAGI. Here the CDR3 DNA reads TGTGCCAGCAGGCCGGGAGGGGCCTCCTACGAGCAGTACTTC. Residues: CASRPGGASYEQYF.

The V call is TRBV5-5, the J call TRBJ1-1; TRBD1 aligns across 9 bases. The ends lost 2 bases at V and 11 bases at J; junction bases unmatched: 1. Germline CDR1 reads SGHKS; CDR2 reads YYEKEE (reference sequence). The CDR3 has 11 amino acids. CDR3 nucleotides: TGTGCCAGCAGCTTCGACAGGGGGGCTTTCTTT. Encoded protein: CASSFDRGAFF. Looking up the rest from reference TRBV5-5 and TRBJ1-1 gives the full variable domain: DAGVTQSPTHLIKTRGQQVTLRCSPISGHKSVSWYQQVLGQGPQFIFQYYEKEERGRGNFPDRFSARQFPNYSSELNVNALLLGDSALYLCASSFDRGAFFGQGTRLTVV.